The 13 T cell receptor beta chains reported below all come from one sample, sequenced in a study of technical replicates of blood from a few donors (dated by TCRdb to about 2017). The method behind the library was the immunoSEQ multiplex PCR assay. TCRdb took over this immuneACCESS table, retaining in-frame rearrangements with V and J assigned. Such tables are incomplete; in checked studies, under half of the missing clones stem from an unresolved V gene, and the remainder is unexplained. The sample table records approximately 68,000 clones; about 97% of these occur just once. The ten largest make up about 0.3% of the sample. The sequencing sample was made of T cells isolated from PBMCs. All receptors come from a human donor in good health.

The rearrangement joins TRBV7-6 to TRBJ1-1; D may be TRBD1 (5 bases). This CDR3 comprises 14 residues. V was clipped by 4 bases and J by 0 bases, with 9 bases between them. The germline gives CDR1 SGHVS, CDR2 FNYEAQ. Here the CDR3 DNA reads TGTGCCAGCAGCTCGGGACTCCTGAACACTGAAGCTTTCTTT. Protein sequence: CASSSGLLNTEAFF.

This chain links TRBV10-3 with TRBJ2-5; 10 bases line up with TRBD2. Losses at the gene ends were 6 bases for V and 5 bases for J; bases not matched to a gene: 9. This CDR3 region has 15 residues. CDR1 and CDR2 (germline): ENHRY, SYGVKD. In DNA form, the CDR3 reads TGTGCCATCAGCCCACTCTCTAGCGGGAGTGAGACCCAGTACTTC. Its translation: CAISPLSSGSETQYF.

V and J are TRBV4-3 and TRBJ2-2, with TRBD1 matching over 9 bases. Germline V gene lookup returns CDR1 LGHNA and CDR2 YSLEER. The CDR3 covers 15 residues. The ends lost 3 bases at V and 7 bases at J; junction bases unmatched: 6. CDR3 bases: TGCGCCAGCAGCCAGGGGACAGGGAAACGCGGGGAGCTGTTTTTT. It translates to CASSQGTGKRGELFF.

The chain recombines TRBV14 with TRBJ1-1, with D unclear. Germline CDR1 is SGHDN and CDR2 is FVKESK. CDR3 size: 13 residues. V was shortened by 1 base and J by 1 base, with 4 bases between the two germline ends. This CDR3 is CASSQGRNTEAFF. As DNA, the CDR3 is TGTGCCAGCAGCCAAGGCAGGAACACTGAAGCTTTCTTT.

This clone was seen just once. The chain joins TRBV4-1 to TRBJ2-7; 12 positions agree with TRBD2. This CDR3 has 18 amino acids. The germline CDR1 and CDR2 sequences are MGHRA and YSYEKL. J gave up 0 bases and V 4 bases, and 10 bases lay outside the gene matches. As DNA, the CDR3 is TGCGCCAGCAGCCTCCGACTAGCGGGAGAGGGACGCTCCTACGAGCAGTACTTC. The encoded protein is CASSLRLAGEGRSYEQYF.

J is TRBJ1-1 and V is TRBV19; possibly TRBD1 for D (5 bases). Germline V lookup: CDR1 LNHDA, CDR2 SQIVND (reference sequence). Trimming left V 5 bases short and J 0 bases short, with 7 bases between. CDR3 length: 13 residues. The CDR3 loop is CASSLTVNTEAFF. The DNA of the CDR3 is TGTGCCAGTAGTTTGACAGTGAACACTGAAGCTTTCTTT.

The CDR3 is CASSPIRNTEAFF. The CDR3 DNA is TGCGCCAGCAGCCCTATTCGTAACACTGAAGCTTTCTTT. J is TRBJ1-1 and V is TRBV4-1; unclear D gene. The CDR3 has 13 residues. The V gene's germline CDR1 is MGHRA and CDR2 YSYEKL. V dropped 4 bases and J dropped 2 bases, with 8 bases sitting between them.

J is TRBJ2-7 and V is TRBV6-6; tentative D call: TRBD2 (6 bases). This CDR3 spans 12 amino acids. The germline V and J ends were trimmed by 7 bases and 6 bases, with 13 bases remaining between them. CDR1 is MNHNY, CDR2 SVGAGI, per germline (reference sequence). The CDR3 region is CASTEGRGEQYF. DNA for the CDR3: TGTGCCAGCACGGAGGGACGGGGCGAGCAGTACTTC.

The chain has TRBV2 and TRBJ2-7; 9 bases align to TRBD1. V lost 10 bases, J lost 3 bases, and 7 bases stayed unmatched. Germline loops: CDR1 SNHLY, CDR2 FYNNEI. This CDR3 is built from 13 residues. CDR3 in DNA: TGTGCCATCACCGGGACAGGGTACTACGAGCAGTACTTC. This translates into CAITGTGYYEQYF.

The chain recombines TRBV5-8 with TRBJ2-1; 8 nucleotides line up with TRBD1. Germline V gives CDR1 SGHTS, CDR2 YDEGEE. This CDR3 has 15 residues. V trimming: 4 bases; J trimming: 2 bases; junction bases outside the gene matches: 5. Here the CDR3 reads CASSGGTGPYNEQFF. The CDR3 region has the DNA TGTGCCAGCAGCGGGGGGACAGGACCCTACAATGAGCAGTTCTTC.

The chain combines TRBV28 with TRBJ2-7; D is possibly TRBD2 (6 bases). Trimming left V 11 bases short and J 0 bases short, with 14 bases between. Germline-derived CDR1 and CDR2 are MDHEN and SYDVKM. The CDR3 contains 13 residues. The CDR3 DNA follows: TGTGCCCGCCGTGGGACTGCCTCCTACGAGCAGTACTTC. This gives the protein CARRGTASYEQYF.

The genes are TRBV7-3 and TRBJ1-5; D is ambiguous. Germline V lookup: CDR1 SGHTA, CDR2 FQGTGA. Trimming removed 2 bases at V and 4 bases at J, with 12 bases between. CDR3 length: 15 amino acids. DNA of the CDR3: TGTGCCAGCAGCTTAGGCTACAGCAAAAATCAGCCCCAGCATTTT. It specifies CASSLGYSKNQPQHF. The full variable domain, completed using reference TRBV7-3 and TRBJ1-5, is GAGVSQTPSNKVTEKGKYVELRCDPISGHTALYWYRQSLGQGPEFLIYFQGTGAADDSGLPNDRFFAVRPEGSVSTLKIQRTERGDSAVYLCASSLGYSKNQPQHFGDGTRLSIL.

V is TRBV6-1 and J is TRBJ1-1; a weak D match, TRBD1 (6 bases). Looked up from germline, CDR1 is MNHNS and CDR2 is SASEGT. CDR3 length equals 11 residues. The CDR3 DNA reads TGTGCTACACAGGGCGGACCTGAAGCTTTCTTT. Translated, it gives CATQGGPEAFF.